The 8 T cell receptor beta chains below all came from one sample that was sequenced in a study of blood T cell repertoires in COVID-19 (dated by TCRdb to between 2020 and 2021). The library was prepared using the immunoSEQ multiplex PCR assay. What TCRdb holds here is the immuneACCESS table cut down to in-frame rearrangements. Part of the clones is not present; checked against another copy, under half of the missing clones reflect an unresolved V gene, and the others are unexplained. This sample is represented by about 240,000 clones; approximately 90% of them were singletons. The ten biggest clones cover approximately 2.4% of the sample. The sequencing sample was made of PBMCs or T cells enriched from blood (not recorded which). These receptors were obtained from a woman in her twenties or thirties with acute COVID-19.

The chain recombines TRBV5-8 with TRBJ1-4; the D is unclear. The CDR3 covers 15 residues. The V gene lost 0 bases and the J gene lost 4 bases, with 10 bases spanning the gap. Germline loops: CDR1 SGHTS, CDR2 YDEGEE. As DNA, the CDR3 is TGTGCCAGCAGCTTGGGAGATAATTATAATGAAAAACTGTTTTTT. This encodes CASSLGDNYNEKLFF.

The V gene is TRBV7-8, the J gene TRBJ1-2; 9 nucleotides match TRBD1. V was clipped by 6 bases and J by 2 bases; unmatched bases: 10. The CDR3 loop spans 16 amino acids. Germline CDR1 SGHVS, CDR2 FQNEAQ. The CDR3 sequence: CASRPTRQGGNYGYTF. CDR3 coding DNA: TGTGCCAGCAGGCCCACCCGACAGGGGGGAAACTATGGCTACACCTTC. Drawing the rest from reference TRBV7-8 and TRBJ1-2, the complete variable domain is GAGVSQSPRYKVAKRGQDVALRCDPISGHVSLFWYQQALGQGPEFLTYFQNEAQLDKSGLPSDRFFAERPEGSVSTLKIQRTQQEDSAVYLCASRPTRQGGNYGYTFGSGTRLTVV.

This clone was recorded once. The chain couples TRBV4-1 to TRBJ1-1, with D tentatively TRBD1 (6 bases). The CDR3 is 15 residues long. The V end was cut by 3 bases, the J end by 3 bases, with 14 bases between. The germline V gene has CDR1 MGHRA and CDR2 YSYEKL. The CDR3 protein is CASSHLNRADTEAFF. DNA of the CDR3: TGCGCCAGCAGCCACTTAAACAGGGCGGACACTGAAGCTTTCTTT.

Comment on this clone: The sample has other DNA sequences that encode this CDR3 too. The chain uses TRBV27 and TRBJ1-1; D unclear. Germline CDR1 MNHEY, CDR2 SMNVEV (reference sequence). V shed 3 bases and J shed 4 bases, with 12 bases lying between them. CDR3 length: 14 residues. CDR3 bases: TGTGCCAGCAGTTTTGGGTCAGGAGGCACTGAAGCTTTCTTT. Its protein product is CASSFGSGGTEAFF.

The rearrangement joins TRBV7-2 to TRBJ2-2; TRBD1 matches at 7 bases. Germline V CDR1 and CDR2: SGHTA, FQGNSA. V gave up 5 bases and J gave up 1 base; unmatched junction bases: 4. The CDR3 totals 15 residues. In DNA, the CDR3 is TGTGCCAGCAGCCTTAACAGGGGGAACACCGGGGAGCTGTTTTTT. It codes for CASSLNRGNTGELFF.

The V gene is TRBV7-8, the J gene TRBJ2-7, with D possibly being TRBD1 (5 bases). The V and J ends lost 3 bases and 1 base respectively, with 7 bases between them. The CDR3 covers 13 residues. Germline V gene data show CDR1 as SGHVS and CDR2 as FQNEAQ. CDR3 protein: CASSFTGSYEQYF. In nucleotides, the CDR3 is TGTGCCAGCAGCTTCACAGGATCCTACGAGCAGTACTTC.

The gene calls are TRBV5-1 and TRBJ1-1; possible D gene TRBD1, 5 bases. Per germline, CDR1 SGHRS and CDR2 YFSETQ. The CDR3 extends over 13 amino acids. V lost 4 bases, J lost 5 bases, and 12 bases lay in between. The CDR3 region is CASSQERGTEAFF. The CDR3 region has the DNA TGCGCCAGCAGCCAGGAACGGGGGACTGAAGCTTTCTTT.

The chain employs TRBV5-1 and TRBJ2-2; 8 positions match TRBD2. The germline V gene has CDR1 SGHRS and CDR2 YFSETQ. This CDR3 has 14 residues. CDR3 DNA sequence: TGCGCGAGCGGCGCGGGGGGTATATCCGGGGAGCTGTTTTTT. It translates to CASGAGGISGELFF.